This TCR beta chain is drawn from a study of blood T cell repertoires in COVID-19. Study-level background: Samples of COVID-19 (acute and convalescent) were obtained from the United States, Italy and Spain. Sources were T cells, B-cell-depleted T cells, or PBMCs; the material itself was cDNA or gDNA.

In the source study's methods: Nucleated cell number was recorded as an estimate derived from reference gene primer amplification. Sequencing was performed with immunoSEQ multiplex PCR; in TCRdb, only in-frame clones are kept and a portion is missing. The D gene and trimming were derived from the DNA, and the V and J assignments and clone size from that table. This table holds tens of thousands of clones, roughly 80% found once. Sequencing input: peripheral blood. The sequence was obtained from a woman older than 75 with acute or convalescent COVID-19.

CDR3 amino acids: CASSGGGAGDTQYF. In DNA, the CDR3 is TGCGCCAGCAGTGGTGGGGGGGCTGGAGATACGCAGTATTTT. The chain joins TRBV10-1 to TRBJ2-3; tentatively, D is TRBD2 (7 bases). Trimming shortened V by 4 bases and J by 5 bases, and 13 bases separated the two germline ends. Germline V gene lookup returns CDR1 WNHNN and CDR2 SYGVQD (reference sequence). The CDR3 spans 14 residues.